These T cell receptor beta chains were read from a single sample in a study of T-cell memory formation after mild COVID-19. TCRdb passed the 5' RACE reads through MiXCR, listing each CDR3 protein once. The repertoire holds 190,000 or so distinct CDR3 sequences, with under 12% as singletons. Sequenced input: PBMCs or a T cell subset sorted from them (not recorded which). The receptor source for this set is a man between 18 and 35 years old who had mild COVID-19 (a few samples of this study predate the infection). Cell type and time point are not known. Each CDR3 is given with its conserved first and last residue. The order of the fields is clone size, V gene, D gene, J gene, CDR3 DNA, CDR3 protein. D genes are given only for firm matches. Rows may omit the clone size; those that give it use once, few, many or a size class.

-	TRBV29-1	-	TRBJ2-3	TGCAGCGTCACCCTAGGCAGGGTGCCAGATACGCAGTATTTT	CSVTLGRVPDTQYF
few	TRBV12-3/TRBV12-4	-	TRBJ2-2	TGTGCCAGCAGTTTGGACCGCATAGAGCTCACCGGGGAGCTGTTTTTT	CASSLDRIELTGELFF
few	TRBV12-3/TRBV12-4	-	TRBJ1-2	TGTGCCAGCAGTTACGGGGAGGCCTATGGCTACACCTTC	CASSYGEAYGYTF
few	TRBV5-1	-	TRBJ1-3	TGCGCCAGCAGCGTGGACAGCTCTGGAAACACCATATATTTT	CASSVDSSGNTIYF
few	TRBV7-9	-	TRBJ1-2	TGTGCCAGCAGCTTATCAGGGTTCAATGGCTACACCTTC	CASSLSGFNGYTF
-	TRBV4-3	TRBD1	TRBJ1-5	TGCGCCAGCAGCCAAGATGGGGGACAGGGTTTCCAGCCCCAGCATTTT	CASSQDGGQGFQPQHF
many	TRBV7-9	TRBD1	TRBJ1-1	TGTGCCAGCAGCCGCGACAGGGGGCGATACACTGAAGCTTTCTTT	CASSRDRGRYTEAFF
few	TRBV20-1	-	TRBJ2-1	TGCAGTGCCAGGAGAGTAAATACTTACAATGAGCAGTTCTTC	CSARRVNTYNEQFF
many	TRBV7-9	TRBD2	TRBJ2-3	TGTGCCAGCAGCTCGGCTATAGCGGGGGGCTCAGATACGCAGTATTTT	CASSSAIAGGSDTQYF
-	TRBV11-3	TRBD2	TRBJ2-2	TGTGCCAGCAGCTTGAGCGGGGGGGCCGTCGGGGAGCTGTTTTTT	CASSLSGGAVGELFF
many	TRBV12-3/TRBV12-4	TRBD1	TRBJ1-5	TGTGCCAGCAGTGCACAGGGGAATCAGCCCCAGCATTTT	CASSAQGNQPQHF
-	TRBV4-3	-	TRBJ2-3	TGCGCCAGCAGCCAAACTCGGGCTAGCACAGATACGCAGTATTTT	CASSQTRASTDTQYF
few	TRBV21-1	-	TRBJ1-1	TGTGCCAGCAGCACCGCGGGGAGCACTGAAGCTTTCTTT	CASSTAGSTEAFF
-	TRBV15	-	TRBJ2-7	TGTGCCTCCGAGGGGGGGCACGAGCAGTACTTC	CASEGGHEQYF
many	TRBV7-2	-	TRBJ2-5	TGTGCCAGCAGGTTCTCGGGACAAGAGACCCAGTACTTC	CASRFSGQETQYF
-	TRBV24-1	TRBD1	TRBJ2-5	TGTGCCACCAGTGATTGGGGCAGCGGGACAGGGAAAGAGACCCAGTACTTC	CATSDWGSGTGKETQYF
few	TRBV20-1	TRBD1	TRBJ1-5	TGCAGTGCGGACAGGGGTTGGGATCAGCCCCAGCATTTT	CSADRGWDQPQHF
few	TRBV27	-	TRBJ1-5	TGTGCCAGCAGTTTAGGTAGGGGCCGTCAGCCCCAGCATTTT	CASSLGRGRQPQHF
-	TRBV5-1	-	TRBJ1-1	TGCGCCAGCAGCTTGGACGGGGGGCTCACTGAAGCTTTCTTT	CASSLDGGLTEAFF
-	TRBV7-2	TRBD1	TRBJ2-7	TGTGCCAGCAGCTTAGGTTCAGGGGGCTTGTACGAGCAGTACTTC	CASSLGSGGLYEQYF
few	TRBV20-1	TRBD1	TRBJ2-5	TGCAGTGCTAGAGGGGACAGGCATCAAGAGACCCAGTACTTC	CSARGDRHQETQYF
few	TRBV5-1	TRBD1	TRBJ2-7	TGCGCCAGCAGAACCGGGACAGGGCCGGGCGAGCAGTACTTC	CASRTGTGPGEQYF
few	TRBV4-3	-	TRBJ1-3	TGCGCCAGCAGCCAAATGCCGAGCTCTGGAAACACCATATATTTT	CASSQMPSSGNTIYF
few	TRBV12-3/TRBV12-4	-	TRBJ1-4	TGTGCCAGCAGTTTCCGGGACACTAATGAAAAACTGTTTTTT	CASSFRDTNEKLFF
many	TRBV4-1	-	TRBJ2-5	TGCGCCAGCAGCCCCAGGGCGAGGGAGACCCAGTACTTC	CASSPRARETQYF
once	TRBV9	-	TRBJ1-1	TGTGCCAGCAGCGTAGAGGGCGGAATATACACTGAAGCTTTCTTT	CASSVEGGIYTEAFF
-	TRBV3-1	TRBD2	TRBJ2-5	TGTGCCAGCAGCCAAGACTTAGCGGGGCGGCAAGAGACCCAGTACTTC	CASSQDLAGRQETQYF
few	TRBV6-6	-	TRBJ1-2	TGTGCCAGCAGCCGGGGAGGGGCGGAAAACTATGGCTACACCTTC	CASSRGGAENYGYTF
-	TRBV7-9	-	TRBJ2-5	TGTGCCAGCAGCGACCTTCTGGGGACCCAGTACTTC	CASSDLLGTQYF
-	TRBV5-1	TRBD2	TRBJ2-3	TGCGCCAGCAGAATTAGCGGGGGGGACCTCACAGATACGCAGTATTTT	CASRISGGDLTDTQYF
few	TRBV5-6	TRBD2	TRBJ2-3	TGTGCCAGCAGCTCGGAGGGACTAGCGGGGCCCTTTAGCACAGATACGCAGTATTTT	CASSSEGLAGPFSTDTQYF
-	TRBV19	-	TRBJ1-5	TGTGCCAGTAGTCTAGGACGGCTAAGCAATCAGCCCCAGCATTTT	CASSLGRLSNQPQHF
many	TRBV5-1	-	TRBJ2-5	TGCGCCAGCAGCTTCTCGGGGCTCCAAGAGACCCAGTACTTC	CASSFSGLQETQYF
few	TRBV30	-	TRBJ2-7	TGTGCCTGGAGTACCCGGGGTTACGAGCAGTACTTC	CAWSTRGYEQYF
few	TRBV5-4	-	TRBJ1-4	TGTGCCAGCACGGGTGGACGGGGTGAAAAACTGTTTTTT	CASTGGRGEKLFF
-	TRBV7-6	-	TRBJ2-6	TGTGCCAGCAGCCCAGGGTACCGAACCTCTGGGGCCAACGTCCTGACTTTC	CASSPGYRTSGANVLTF
-	TRBV21-1	-	TRBJ2-7	TGTGCCAGTCCTGATAGCAGATATACCTACGAGCAGTACTTC	CASPDSRYTYEQYF
few	TRBV7-9	TRBD2	TRBJ2-5	TGTGCCAGCAGCTTAAGATGGACTAGCGATCAAGAGACCCAGTACTTC	CASSLRWTSDQETQYF
few	TRBV7-2	TRBD1	TRBJ1-2	TGTGCCAGCAGCGAGGGACAGCTCTATGGCTACACCTTC	CASSEGQLYGYTF
-	TRBV20-1	-	TRBJ1-1	TGCAGTGCTAGATCCCCAGGGGTTGCGAACACTGAAGCTTTCTTT	CSARSPGVANTEAFF
few	TRBV5-1	TRBD1	TRBJ1-1	TGCGCCAGCAGCGGGACAGGGGCCTACACTGAAGCTTTCTTT	CASSGTGAYTEAFF
-	TRBV4-1	TRBD2	TRBJ2-1	TGCGCCAGCAGCCCCTCCCTGCGGGGGGGCGATGAGCAGTTCTTC	CASSPSLRGGDEQFF
few	TRBV9	-	TRBJ2-7	TGTGCCAGCAGCGTAGATTCCCAATACTCCTACGAGCAGTACTTC	CASSVDSQYSYEQYF
few	TRBV4-1	-	TRBJ1-5	TGCGCCAGCAGCCAACCGCTCATGGCATACCCCCATCAGCCCCAGCATTTT	CASSQPLMAYPHQPQHF
many	TRBV29-1	TRBD2	TRBJ2-5	TGCAGCGTTGAAGTAGCGGGGGGCCGAAAGGCCCAGTACTTC	CSVEVAGGRKAQYF
-	TRBV4-3	-	TRBJ2-3	TGCGCCAGCAGCCAAGATACAGCAGGGACTACGCAGTATTTT	CASSQDTAGTTQYF
-	TRBV12-3/TRBV12-4	-	TRBJ2-2	TGTGCCAGCAGTTTGGGGGCCGGGAGGAACACCGGGGAGCTGTTTTTT	CASSLGAGRNTGELFF
many	TRBV7-9	TRBD1	TRBJ1-5	TGTGCCAGCAGCTTGGACAGGGGACAGCCCCAGCATTTT	CASSLDRGQPQHF
few	TRBV5-1	-	TRBJ2-3	TGCGCCAGCAGCTTGGGAGCTAGCGTAGATACGCAGTATTTT	CASSLGASVDTQYF
-	TRBV28	TRBD1	TRBJ1-1	TGTGCCAGCAGTCTCAGGGGGAGCCGGACTGAAGCTTTCTTT	CASSLRGSRTEAFF
few	TRBV5-1	TRBD2	TRBJ2-3	TGCGCCAGCAGCTCGACGGGACTATCCGCAGATACGCAGTATTTT	CASSSTGLSADTQYF
few	TRBV4-1	-	TRBJ1-5	TGCGCCAGCAGCCAAGTCCGAGCTCAGCCCCAGCATTTT	CASSQVRAQPQHF
many	TRBV3-1	-	TRBJ1-2	TGTGCCAGCAGCCGCCGAGAGGTAGACTATGGCTACACCTTC	CASSRREVDYGYTF